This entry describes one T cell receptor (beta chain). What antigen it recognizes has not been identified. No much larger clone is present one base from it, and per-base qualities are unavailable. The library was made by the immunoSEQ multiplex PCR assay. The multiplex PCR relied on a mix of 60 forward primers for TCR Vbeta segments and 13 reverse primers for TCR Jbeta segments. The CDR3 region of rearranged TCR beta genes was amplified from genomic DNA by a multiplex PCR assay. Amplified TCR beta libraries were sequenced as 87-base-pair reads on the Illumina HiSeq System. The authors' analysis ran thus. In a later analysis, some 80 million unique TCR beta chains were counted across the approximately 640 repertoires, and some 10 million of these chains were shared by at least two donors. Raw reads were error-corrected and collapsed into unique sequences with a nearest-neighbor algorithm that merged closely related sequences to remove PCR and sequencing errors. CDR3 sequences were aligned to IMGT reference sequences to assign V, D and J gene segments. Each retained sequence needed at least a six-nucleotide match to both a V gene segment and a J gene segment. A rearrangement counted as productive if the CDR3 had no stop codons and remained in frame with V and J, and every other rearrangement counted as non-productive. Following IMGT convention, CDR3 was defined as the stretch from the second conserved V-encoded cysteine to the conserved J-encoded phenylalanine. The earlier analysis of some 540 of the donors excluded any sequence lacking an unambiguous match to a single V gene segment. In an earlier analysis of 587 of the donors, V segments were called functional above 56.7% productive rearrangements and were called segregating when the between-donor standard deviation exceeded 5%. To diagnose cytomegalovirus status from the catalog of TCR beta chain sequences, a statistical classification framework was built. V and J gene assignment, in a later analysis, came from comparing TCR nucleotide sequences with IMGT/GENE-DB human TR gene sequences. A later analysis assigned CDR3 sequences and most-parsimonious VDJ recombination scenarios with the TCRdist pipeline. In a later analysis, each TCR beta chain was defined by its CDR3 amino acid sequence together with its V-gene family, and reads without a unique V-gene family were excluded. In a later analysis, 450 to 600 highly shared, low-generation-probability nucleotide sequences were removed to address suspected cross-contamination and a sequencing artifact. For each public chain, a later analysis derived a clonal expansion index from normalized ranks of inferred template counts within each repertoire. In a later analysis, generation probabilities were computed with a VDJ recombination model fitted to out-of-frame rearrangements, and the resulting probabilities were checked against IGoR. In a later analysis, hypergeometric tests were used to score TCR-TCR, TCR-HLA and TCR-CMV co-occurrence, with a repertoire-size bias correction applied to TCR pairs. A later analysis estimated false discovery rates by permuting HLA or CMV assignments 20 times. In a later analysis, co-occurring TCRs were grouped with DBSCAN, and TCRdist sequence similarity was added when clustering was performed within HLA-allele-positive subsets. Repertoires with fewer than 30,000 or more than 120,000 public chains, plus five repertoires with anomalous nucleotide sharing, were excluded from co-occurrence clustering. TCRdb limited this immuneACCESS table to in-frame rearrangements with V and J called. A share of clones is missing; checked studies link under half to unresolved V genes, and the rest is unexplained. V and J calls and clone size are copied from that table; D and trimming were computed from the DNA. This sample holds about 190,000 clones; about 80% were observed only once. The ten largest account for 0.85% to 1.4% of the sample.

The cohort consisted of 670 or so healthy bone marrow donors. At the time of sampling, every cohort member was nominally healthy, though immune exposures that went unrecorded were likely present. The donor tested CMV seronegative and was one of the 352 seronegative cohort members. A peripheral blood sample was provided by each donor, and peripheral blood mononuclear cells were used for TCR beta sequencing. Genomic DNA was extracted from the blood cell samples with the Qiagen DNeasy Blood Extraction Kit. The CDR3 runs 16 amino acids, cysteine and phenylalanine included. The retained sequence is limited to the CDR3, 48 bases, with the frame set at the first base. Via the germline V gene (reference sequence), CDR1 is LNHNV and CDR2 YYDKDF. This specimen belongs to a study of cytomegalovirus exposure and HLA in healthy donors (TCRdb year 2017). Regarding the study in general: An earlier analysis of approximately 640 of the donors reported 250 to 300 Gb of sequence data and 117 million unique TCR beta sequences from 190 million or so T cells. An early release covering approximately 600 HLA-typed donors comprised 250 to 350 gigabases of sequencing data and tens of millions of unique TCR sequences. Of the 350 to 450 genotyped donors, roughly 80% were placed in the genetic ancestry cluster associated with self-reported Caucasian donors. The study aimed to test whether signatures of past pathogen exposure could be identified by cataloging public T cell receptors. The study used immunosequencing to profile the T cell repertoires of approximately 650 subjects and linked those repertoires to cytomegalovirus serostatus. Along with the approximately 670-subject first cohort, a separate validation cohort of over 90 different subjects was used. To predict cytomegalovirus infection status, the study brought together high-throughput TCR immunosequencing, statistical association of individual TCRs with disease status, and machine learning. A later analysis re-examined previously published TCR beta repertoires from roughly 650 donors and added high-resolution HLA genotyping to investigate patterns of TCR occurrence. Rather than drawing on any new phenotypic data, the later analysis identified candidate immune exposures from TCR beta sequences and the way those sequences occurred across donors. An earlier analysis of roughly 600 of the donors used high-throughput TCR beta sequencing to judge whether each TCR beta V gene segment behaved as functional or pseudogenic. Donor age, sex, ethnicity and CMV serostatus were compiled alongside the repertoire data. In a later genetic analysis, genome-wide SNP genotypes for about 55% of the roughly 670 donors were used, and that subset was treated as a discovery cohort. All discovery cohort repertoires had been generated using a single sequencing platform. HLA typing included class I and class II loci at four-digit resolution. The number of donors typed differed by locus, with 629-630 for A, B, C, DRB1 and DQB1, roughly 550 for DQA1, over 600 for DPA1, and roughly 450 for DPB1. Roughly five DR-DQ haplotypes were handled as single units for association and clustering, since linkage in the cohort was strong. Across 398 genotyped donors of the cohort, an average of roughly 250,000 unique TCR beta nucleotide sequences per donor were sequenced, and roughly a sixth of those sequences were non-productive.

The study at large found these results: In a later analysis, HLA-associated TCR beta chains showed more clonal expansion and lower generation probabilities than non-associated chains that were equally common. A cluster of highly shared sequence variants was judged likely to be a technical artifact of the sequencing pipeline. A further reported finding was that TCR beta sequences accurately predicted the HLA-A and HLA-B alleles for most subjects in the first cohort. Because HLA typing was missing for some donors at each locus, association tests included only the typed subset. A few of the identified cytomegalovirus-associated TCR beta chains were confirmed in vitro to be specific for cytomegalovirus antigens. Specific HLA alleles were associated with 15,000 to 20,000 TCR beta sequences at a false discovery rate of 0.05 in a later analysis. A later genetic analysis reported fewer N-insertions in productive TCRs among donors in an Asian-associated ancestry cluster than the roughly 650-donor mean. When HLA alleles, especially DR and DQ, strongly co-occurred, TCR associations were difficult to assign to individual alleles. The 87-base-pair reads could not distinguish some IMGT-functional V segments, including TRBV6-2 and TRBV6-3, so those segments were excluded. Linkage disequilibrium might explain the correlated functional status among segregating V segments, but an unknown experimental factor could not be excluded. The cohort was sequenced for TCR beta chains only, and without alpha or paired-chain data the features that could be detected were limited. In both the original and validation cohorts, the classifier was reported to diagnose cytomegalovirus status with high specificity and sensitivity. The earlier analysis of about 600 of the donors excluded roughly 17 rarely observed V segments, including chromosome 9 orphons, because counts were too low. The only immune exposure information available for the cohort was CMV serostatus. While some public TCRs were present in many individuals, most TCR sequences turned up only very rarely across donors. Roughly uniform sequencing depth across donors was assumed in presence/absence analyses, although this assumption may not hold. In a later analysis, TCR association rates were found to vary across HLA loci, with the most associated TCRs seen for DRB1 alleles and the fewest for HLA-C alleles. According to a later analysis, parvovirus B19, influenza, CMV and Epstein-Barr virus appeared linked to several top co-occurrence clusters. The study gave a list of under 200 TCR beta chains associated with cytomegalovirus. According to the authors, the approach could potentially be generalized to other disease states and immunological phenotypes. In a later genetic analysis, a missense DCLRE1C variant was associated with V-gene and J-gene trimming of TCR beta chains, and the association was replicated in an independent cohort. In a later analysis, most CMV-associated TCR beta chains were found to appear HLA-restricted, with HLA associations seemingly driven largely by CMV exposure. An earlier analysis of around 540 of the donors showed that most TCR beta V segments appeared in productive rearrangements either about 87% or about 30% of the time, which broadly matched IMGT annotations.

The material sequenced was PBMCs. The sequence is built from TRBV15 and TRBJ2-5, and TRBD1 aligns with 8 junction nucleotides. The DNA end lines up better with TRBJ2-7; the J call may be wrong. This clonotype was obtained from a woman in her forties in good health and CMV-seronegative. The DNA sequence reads TGTGCCACCAGCAGTCTAGGGACAGGACAATCCTACGAGCAGTACTTC. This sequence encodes CATSSLGTGQSYEQYF.